These 26 T cell receptor beta chains came from one sample sequenced in a study of long-term antiretroviral therapy in people with HIV. The run of the v3.0 immunoSEQ assay was at survey level. The repertoire was sequenced with immunoSEQ multiplex PCR; TCRdb's copy has only in-frame clones and lacks some. The sample records approximately 20,000 clones, 70% to 90% being singletons. The sequencing here drew on unsorted PBMCs, taken 0.6 years after starting antiretroviral therapy. Every receptor here comes from a man aged 55 to 70 with HIV.

This chain connects TRBV5-5 to TRBJ1-2; D not certain. Germline CDR1 reads SGHKS; CDR2 reads YYEKEE (reference sequence). V dropped 4 bases and J dropped 2 bases, with 9 bases sitting between them. The CDR3 runs 13 residues. The CDR3 is CASSAGRNYGYTF. CDR3 nucleotide sequence: TGTGCCAGCAGCGCCGGACGGAACTATGGCTACACCTTC. The whole variable domain, filled in from reference TRBV5-5 and TRBJ1-2, reads DAGVTQSPTHLIKTRGQQVTLRCSPISGHKSVSWYQQVLGQGPQFIFQYYEKEERGRGNFPDRFSARQFPNYSSELNVNALLLGDSALYLCASSAGRNYGYTFGSGTRLTVV.

This sequence joins TRBV18 and TRBJ1-1; D call uncertain. With 6 bases removed from V and 5 bases from J, the gap between germline ends came to 13 bases. The CDR3 totals 13 residues. CDR1 is KGHSH and CDR2 is LQKENI in the germline V gene. The CDR3 protein is CASSAAPGTEAFF. The CDR3 DNA reads TGTGCCAGCTCGGCAGCTCCCGGGACTGAAGCTTTCTTT.

This chain links TRBV5-4 with TRBJ2-2; the D gene is possibly TRBD2 (5 bases). This CDR3 comprises 13 residues. Germline V gene data show CDR1 as SGHNT and CDR2 as YYREEE (reference sequence). Trimming removed 0 bases from V and 5 bases from J, with 5 bases in between. The CDR3 sequence is CASSLAGTGELFF. The DNA of the CDR3 is TGTGCCAGCAGCTTGGCGGGGACCGGGGAGCTGTTTTTT.

The J gene is TRBJ2-1, the V gene TRBV5-1; unclear D gene. This CDR3 comprises 12 residues. Trimming removed 3 bases from V and 10 bases from J, with 11 bases in between. Per germline, CDR1 SGHRS and CDR2 YFSETQ. The CDR3 loop is CASSSTSSEQFF. The CDR3 DNA follows: TGCGCCAGCAGCTCCACCTCCTCCGAGCAGTTCTTC.

The CDR3 loop reads CASSSRDRQETQYF. The CDR3 DNA is TGTGCCAGCAGCTCCAGGGACAGGCAAGAGACCCAGTACTTC. The V and J genes are TRBV11-3 and TRBJ2-5; 8 nucleotides agree with TRBD1. Germline CDR1 is SGHNT and CDR2 is YENEEA. The junction had 3 bases not matched to a gene; V was cut back by 4 bases and J by 2 bases. This CDR3 is 14 amino acids long.

This sequence joins TRBV5-1 and TRBJ2-3; 9 nucleotides align to TRBD1. The CDR3 totals 16 residues. The germline V gene encodes CDR1 SGHRS and CDR2 YFSETQ. V was pared by 4 bases and J by 1 base, with 7 bases of the junction left unmatched. CDR3 loop: CASSVVRTGGTDTQYF. CDR3 nucleotide sequence: TGCGCCAGCAGCGTCGTGAGGACAGGGGGCACAGATACGCAGTATTTT.

This chain joins TRBV28 and TRBJ2-2; a weak D match, TRBD1 (6 bases). Looked up from germline, CDR1 is MDHEN and CDR2 is SYDVKM. The ends were cut back, 7 bases at V and 7 bases at J, with 16 bases in the middle. This CDR3 has 14 amino acids. The CDR3 region has the DNA TGTGCCAGCACCACCGGGACATATTACGGGGAGCTGTTTTTT. The encoded protein is CASTTGTYYGELFF.

This chain joins TRBV18 and TRBJ1-1; D unresolved. Per the germline V gene, CDR1 is KGHSH and CDR2 is LQKENI. Trimming stripped 4 bases from V and 0 bases from J, with 9 bases between. The CDR3 runs 14 residues. The CDR3 sequence is CASSRERMNTEAFF. CDR3 sequence (DNA): TGTGCCAGCTCACGGGAGCGAATGAACACTGAAGCTTTCTTT. The full variable domain, completed using reference TRBV18 and TRBJ1-1, is NAGVMQNPRHLVRRRGQEARLRCSPMKGHSHVYWYRQLPEEGLKFMVYLQKENIIDESGMPKERFSAEFPKEGPSILRIQQVVRGDSAAYFCASSRERMNTEAFFGQGTRLTVV.

The rearrangement joins TRBV10-3 to TRBJ1-1, with unresolved D. Trimming left V 4 bases short and J 1 base short, with 10 bases between. CDR3 length: 14 amino acids. From germline, CDR1 is ENHRY and CDR2 SYGVKD. CDR3 in DNA: TGTGCCATCAGTGCAAAGACCCCGAACACTGAAGCTTTCTTT. Protein sequence: CAISAKTPNTEAFF.

The gene calls are TRBV7-2 and TRBJ2-7; possibly TRBD1 for D (6 bases). Trimming shortened V by 6 bases and J by 4 bases, and 22 bases separated the two germline ends. Germline CDR1 is SGHTA and CDR2 is FQGNSA. This CDR3 is built from 16 residues. In DNA form, the CDR3 reads TGTGCCAGCAGTTCAAACAGGGCGGTGGGGTTATACGAGCAGTACTTC. Translating gives CASSSNRAVGLYEQYF.

The genes are TRBV11-3 and TRBJ2-7; 9 nucleotides match TRBD1. V trimming: 4 bases; J trimming: 3 bases; junction bases outside the gene matches: 4. CDR3 size: 14 residues. The germline gives CDR1 SGHNT, CDR2 YENEEA. CDR3 in amino acids: CASSSRTGDYEQYF. The DNA for the CDR3 is TGTGCCAGCAGCTCAAGGACAGGGGACTACGAGCAGTACTTC.

The V gene is TRBV5-1, the J gene TRBJ2-5, with 7 bases matching TRBD2. J gave up 3 bases and V 4 bases, and 9 bases lay outside the gene matches. Germline V gives CDR1 SGHRS, CDR2 YFSETQ. The CDR3 runs to 15 residues. Written as DNA, the CDR3 is TGCGCCAGCAGCGTGGGGGGGGGAGCGGAAGAGACCCAGTACTTC. Translating gives CASSVGGGAEETQYF.

V and J are TRBV9 and TRBJ2-4; no reliable D call. Germline-derived CDR1 and CDR2 are SGDLS and YYNGEE. CDR3 length: 13 residues. The germline V and J ends were trimmed by 0 bases and 0 bases, with 1 base remaining between them. CDR3 protein: CASSVGAKNIQYF. CDR3 nucleotide sequence: TGTGCCAGCAGCGTAGGAGCCAAAAACATTCAGTACTTC.

The chain combines TRBV18 with TRBJ1-2, with 10 positions matching TRBD1. Germline assignment: CDR1 KGHSH and CDR2 LQKENI. The CDR3 extends over 16 amino acids. Unmatched junction bases numbered 10, after V lost 4 bases and J lost 5 bases. CDR3 sequence: CASSQAGTGVRYGYTF. The CDR3 DNA reads as TGTGCCAGCTCACAGGCCGGGACAGGGGTTAGATATGGCTACACCTTC.

The CDR3 sequence: CASGDDRAEQETQYF. Here the CDR3 DNA reads TGTGCCAGCGGAGATGACAGGGCGGAACAAGAGACCCAGTACTTC. The chain has TRBV2 and TRBJ2-5, with 7 bases fitting TRBD1. Germline V gives CDR1 SNHLY, CDR2 FYNNEI. The CDR3 loop spans 15 amino acids. The junction had 11 bases not matched to a gene; V was cut back by 8 bases and J by 2 bases.

This sequence joins TRBV4-3 and TRBJ1-1; no firm D call. V was clipped by 0 bases and J by 2 bases, with 4 bases between them. Per germline, CDR1 LGHNA and CDR2 YSLEER. The CDR3 consists of 13 residues. CDR3 region: CASSQDLNTEAFF. CDR3 nucleotides: TGCGCCAGCAGCCAAGACCTAAACACTGAAGCTTTCTTT.

The CDR3 sequence is CASSLNPADTQYF. CDR3 bases: TGTGCCAGCAGCTTAAATCCGGCAGATACGCAGTATTTT. The V gene is TRBV7-3, the J gene TRBJ2-3; no firm D call. Germline assignment: CDR1 SGHTA and CDR2 FQGTGA. Trimming stripped 1 base from V and 4 bases from J, with 6 bases between. CDR3 size: 13 residues.

This clone showed up just once. The gene calls are TRBV7-2 and TRBJ2-3; tentative D call: TRBD1 (5 bases). Germline V CDR1 and CDR2: SGHTA, FQGNSA. This CDR3 has 14 residues. V was cut by 3 bases and J by 0 bases, with 7 bases left in between. CDR3 loop: CASSFRQSTDTQYF. In DNA, the CDR3 is TGTGCCAGCAGCTTCAGACAGAGCACAGATACGCAGTATTTT.

The chain combines TRBV27 with TRBJ2-3; a possible D gene is TRBD1 (5 bases). Germline-derived CDR1 and CDR2 are MNHEY and SMNVEV (reference sequence). V gave up 3 bases and J gave up 7 bases, with 8 bases separating them. This CDR3 is built from 12 residues. CDR3 region: CASSFTGNTQYF. The CDR3 DNA sequence: TGTGCCAGCAGTTTCACAGGCAATACGCAGTATTTT.

The V and J genes are TRBV29-1 and TRBJ2-3; the match to TRBD2 covers 13 bases. Losses at the gene ends were 7 bases for V and 3 bases for J; bases not matched to a gene: 7. CDR1 is SQVTM and CDR2 is ANQGSEA in the germline V gene. This CDR3 is built from 15 residues. The CDR3 DNA follows: TGCAGCGCCCGGACTAGCGGGAGTTTAACAGATACGCAGTATTTT. Translated, it gives CSARTSGSLTDTQYF.

The gene calls are TRBV11-2 and TRBJ2-7; the match to TRBD1 covers 10 bases. The CDR3 spans 14 residues. The germline V gene encodes CDR1 SGHAT and CDR2 FQNNGV. V lost 4 bases and J lost 6; bases outside the gene matches: 6. DNA of the CDR3: TGTGCCAGCAGCTCGTCCGGGACAGGGGTCGAGCAGTACTTC. As protein: CASSSSGTGVEQYF.

Written as DNA, the CDR3 is TGTGCCAGCAGCTCCAGGCAGGGTGATCAGCCCCAGCATTTT. Amino acid sequence: CASSSRQGDQPQHF. This chain joins TRBV7-3 and TRBJ1-5; a weak D match, TRBD1 (5 bases). Trimming took 4 bases from V and 5 from J, leaving 12 bases between them. The CDR3 is 14 amino acids. The germline gives CDR1 SGHTA, CDR2 FQGTGA.

This clone has only one observation. V and J are TRBV14 and TRBJ2-2; a possible D gene is TRBD1 (6 bases). CDR3 length: 14 amino acids. Germline-derived CDR1 and CDR2 are SGHDN and FVKESK. V gave up 8 bases and J gave up 2 bases, with 12 bases separating them. CDR3 protein: CASGRDINTGELFF. CDR3 coding DNA: TGTGCCAGCGGCCGGGACATTAACACCGGGGAGCTGTTTTTT.

This clone was detected only a few times. The rearrangement uses TRBV18 and TRBJ2-7; D unclear. From germline, CDR1 is KGHSH and CDR2 LQKENI. The germline V and J ends were trimmed by 1 base and 6 bases, with 16 bases remaining between them. The CDR3 loop spans 15 amino acids. CDR3 DNA: TGTGCCAGCTCACCACGATCCGGGCAGTTAGGCGAGCAGTACTTC. Protein product: CASSPRSGQLGEQYF.

The chain is built from TRBV5-6 and TRBJ2-5, with D possibly TRBD2 on 5 matching bases. The CDR3 consists of 13 residues. Germline lookup yields CDR1 SGHDT and CDR2 YYEEEE. The V and J ends lost 4 bases and 5 bases respectively, with 12 bases between them. DNA for the CDR3: TGTGCCAGCAGCGACTACAACGGGGAGACCCAGTACTTC. Translated, it gives CASSDYNGETQYF.

In nucleotides, the CDR3 is TGCGCCAGCAGCTTGTTCGGGGGCTCCTATAATTCACCCCTCCACTTT. Its protein is CASSLFGGSYNSPLHF. This sequence joins TRBV5-1 and TRBJ1-6, with a weak D call TRBD1 (5 bases). Trimming stripped 1 base from V and 0 bases from J, with 8 bases between. The CDR3 loop spans 16 amino acids. CDR1 is SGHRS and CDR2 is YFSETQ in the germline V gene.